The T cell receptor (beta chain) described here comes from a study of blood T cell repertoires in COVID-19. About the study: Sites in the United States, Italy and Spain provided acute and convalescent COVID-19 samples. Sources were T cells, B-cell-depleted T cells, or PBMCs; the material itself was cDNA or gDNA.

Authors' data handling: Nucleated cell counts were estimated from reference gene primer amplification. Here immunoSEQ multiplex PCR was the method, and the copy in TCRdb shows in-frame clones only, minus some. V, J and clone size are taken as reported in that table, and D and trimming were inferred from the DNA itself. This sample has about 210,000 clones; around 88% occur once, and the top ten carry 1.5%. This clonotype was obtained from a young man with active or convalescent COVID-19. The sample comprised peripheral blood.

CDR3 protein: CASSTQQGEGYTF. The DNA of the CDR3 is TGCGCCAGCAGCACCCAACAGGGGGAGGGCTACACCTTC. The chain uses TRBV4-1 and TRBJ1-2, with 8 nucleotides matching TRBD1. Germline values: CDR1 MGHRA, CDR2 YSYEKL. Trimming took 5 bases from V and 8 from J; bases not matched to a gene: 7. The CDR3 loop spans 13 amino acids.